This T cell receptor beta chain is drawn from a study of blood T cell repertoires in COVID-19. This CDR3 spans 10 amino acids. The germline CDR1 and CDR2 sequences are SQVTM and ANQGSEA. Deletions cut 5 bases from V and 10 bases from J, with 9 bases between. Sequenced by immunoSEQ multiplex PCR; TCRdb stores in-frame clones only, minus some. The sample holds fewer than 350,000 clones, approximately 89% seen once. The source is a woman in her 30s with COVID-19, enrolled during active disease. The J gene is TRBJ2-1, the V gene TRBV29-1; no clear D. Sequenced input: peripheral blood. The CDR3 loop reads CSVRVQEQFF. The CDR3 nucleotides read TGCAGCGTTCGGGTACAAGAGCAGTTCTTC.